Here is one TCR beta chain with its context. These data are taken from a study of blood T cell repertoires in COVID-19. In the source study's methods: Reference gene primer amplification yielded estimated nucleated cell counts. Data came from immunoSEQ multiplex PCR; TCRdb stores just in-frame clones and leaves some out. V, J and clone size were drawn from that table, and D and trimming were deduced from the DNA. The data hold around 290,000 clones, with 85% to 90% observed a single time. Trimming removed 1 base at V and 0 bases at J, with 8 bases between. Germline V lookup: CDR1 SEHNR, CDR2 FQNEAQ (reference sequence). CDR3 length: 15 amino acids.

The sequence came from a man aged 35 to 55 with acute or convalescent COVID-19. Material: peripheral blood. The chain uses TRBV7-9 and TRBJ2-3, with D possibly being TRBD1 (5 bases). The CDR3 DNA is TGTGCCAGCAGCTTAGTTCAGGGTAGCACAGATACGCAGTATTTT. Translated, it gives CASSLVQGSTDTQYF. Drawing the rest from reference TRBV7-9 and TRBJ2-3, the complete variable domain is DTGVSQNPRHKITKRGQNVTFRCDPISEHNRLYWYRQTLGQGPEFLTYFQNEAQLEKSRLLSDRFSAERPKGSFSTLEIQRTEQGDSAMYLCASSLVQGSTDTQYFGPGTRLTVL.